The 4 T cell receptor beta chains in this list originate from one sample, sequenced in a study of identical twins. TCRdb re-derived calls from the 5' RACE reads in MiXCR, one entry per CDR3 protein. Among roughly 1,500,000 distinct CDR3 sequences, less than 40% were seen once, and the ten largest hold approximately 0.29%. The material sequenced was cord blood. The receptors were sampled from a newborn girl in good health.

The V gene is TRBV28, the J gene TRBJ2-2, with D possibly TRBD2 on 6 matching bases. CDR3 length equals 15 residues. The V end was cut by 10 bases, the J end by 1 base, with 16 bases between. Germline CDR1 reads MDHEN; CDR2 reads SYDVKM. CDR3 in amino acids: CATHTRRENTGELFF. DNA of the CDR3: TGTGCCACCCACACGCGGCGGGAGAACACCGGGGAGCTGTTTTTT.

This chain uses TRBV28 with TRBJ2-5; the match to TRBD2 covers 16 bases. This CDR3 is built from 14 residues. CDR1 MDHEN and CDR2 SYDVKM come from the germline V gene. With 3 bases clipped from V and 11 bases from J, the junction kept 3 bases outside the gene matches. CDR3 nucleotide sequence: TGTGCCAGCAGTTTGGGACTAGCGGGAGGGAAGCAGTACTTC. It encodes CASSLGLAGGKQYF.

This clonotype was counted between two and nine times. The J gene is TRBJ2-3, the V gene TRBV20-1; TRBD2 might be the D (5 bases). The germline V gene encodes CDR1 DFQATT and CDR2 SNEGSKA (reference sequence). The CDR3 runs to 14 residues. The V end lost 3 bases, the J end lost 2 bases, and 12 bases lay between the germline ends. The CDR3 nucleotides read TGCAGTGCTAGTACGCGGGCCTACACAGATACGCAGTATTTT. It encodes CSASTRAYTDTQYF.

The rearrangement joins TRBV29-1 to TRBJ2-7, with TRBD2 identical over 7 bases. The CDR3 is 16 residues long. Germline CDR1 reads SQVTM; CDR2 reads ANQGSEA. With 0 bases clipped from V and 0 bases from J, the junction kept 8 bases outside the gene matches. CDR3 in DNA: TGCAGCGTTGAAGATCGGAGTAGCGGGCCCTCCTACGAGCAGTACTTC. Translating gives CSVEDRSSGPSYEQYF.